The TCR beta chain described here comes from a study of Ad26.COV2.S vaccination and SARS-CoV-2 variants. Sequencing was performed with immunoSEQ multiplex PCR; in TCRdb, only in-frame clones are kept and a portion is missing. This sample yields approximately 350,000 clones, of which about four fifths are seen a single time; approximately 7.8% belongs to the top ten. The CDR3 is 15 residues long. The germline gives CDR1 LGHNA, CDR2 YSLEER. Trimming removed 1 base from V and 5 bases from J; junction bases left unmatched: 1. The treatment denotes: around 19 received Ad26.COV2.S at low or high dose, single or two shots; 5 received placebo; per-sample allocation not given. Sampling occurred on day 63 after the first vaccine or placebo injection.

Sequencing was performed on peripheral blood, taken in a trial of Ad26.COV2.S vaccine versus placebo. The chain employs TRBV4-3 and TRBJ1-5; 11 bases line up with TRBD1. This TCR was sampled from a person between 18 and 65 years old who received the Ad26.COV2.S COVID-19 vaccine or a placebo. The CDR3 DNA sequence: TGCGCCAGCAGCCAAGGGACAGGGGGCCATCAGCCCCAGCATTTT. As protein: CASSQGTGGHQPQHF.